Each of the 19 T cell receptor beta chains below was sequenced from the same sample in a study of shared clonotypes between healthy human individuals. The protocol was immunoSEQ multiplex PCR, while the TCRdb copy is restricted to in-frame clones and leaves out a portion. The sample has about 1.5 million clones, roughly 96% seen once. Sequenced: naive CD4+ T cells sorted from blood. As for subset: CD45RA+ positively selected. The receptors stem from a young man in good health.

This chain joins TRBV2 and TRBJ1-5; TRBD1 might be the D (5 bases). Germline-derived CDR1 and CDR2 are SNHLY and FYNNEI. Trimming cost V 4 bases and J 7 bases, with 14 bases left between them. The length of the CDR3 is 14 residues. The CDR3 spells CASSGRDQVQPQHF. In DNA, the CDR3 is TGTGCCAGCAGTGGGAGGGACCAGGTACAGCCCCAGCATTTT. Looking up the rest from reference TRBV2 and TRBJ1-5 gives the full variable domain: EPEVTQTPSHQVTQMGQEVILRCVPISNHLYFYWYRQILGQKVEFLVSFYNNEISEKSEIFDDQFSVERPDGSNFTLKIRSTKLEDSAMYFCASSGRDQVQPQHFGDGTRLSIL.

The chain couples TRBV7-9 to TRBJ2-2; D gene unclear. The V and J ends lost 0 bases and 1 base respectively, with 3 bases between them. Germline CDR1 SEHNR, CDR2 FQNEAQ (reference sequence). This CDR3 contains 14 residues. As DNA, the CDR3 is TGTGCCAGCAGCTTAGCCAGGAACACCGGGGAGCTGTTTTTT. This gives the protein CASSLARNTGELFF. Looking up the rest from reference TRBV7-9 and TRBJ2-2 gives the full variable domain: DTGVSQNPRHKITKRGQNVTFRCDPISEHNRLYWYRQTLGQGPEFLTYFQNEAQLEKSRLLSDRFSAERPKGSFSTLEIQRTEQGDSAMYLCASSLARNTGELFFGEGSRLTVL.

This clone appeared a few times. The chain employs TRBV5-6 and TRBJ2-1, with D possibly TRBD1 on 6 matching bases. The length of the CDR3 is 13 residues. Looked up from germline, CDR1 is SGHDT and CDR2 is YYEEEE. The germline V and J ends were trimmed by 3 bases and 6 bases, with 10 bases remaining between them. Here the CDR3 reads CASSWTEVNEQFF. As DNA, the CDR3 is TGTGCCAGCAGCTGGACAGAGGTCAATGAGCAGTTCTTC.

This chain joins TRBV6-6 and TRBJ2-3; weak D call: TRBD1 (5 bases). The CDR3 is made up of 15 amino acids. The germline CDR1 and CDR2 sequences are MNHNY and SVGAGI (reference sequence). V was shortened by 5 bases and J by 2 bases, with 14 bases between the two germline ends. The CDR3 nucleotides read TGTGCCAGCAGTCACTGGGGCTCCTCCACAGATACGCAGTATTTT. Translated, it gives CASSHWGSSTDTQYF.

This sequence joins TRBV7-9 and TRBJ2-3; D perhaps matches TRBD2 (6 bases). This CDR3 comprises 15 residues. Per germline, CDR1 SEHNR and CDR2 FQNEAQ (reference sequence). V lost 5 bases, J lost 0 bases, and 12 bases lay in between. The chain's CDR3 is CASSPARGSTDTQYF. The CDR3 DNA reads as TGTGCCAGCAGCCCAGCCCGGGGGAGCACAGATACGCAGTATTTT.

On this clone: Within the sample, other DNA sequences also encode this same CDR3. This chain joins TRBV5-1 and TRBJ1-1; TRBD1 aligns across 9 bases. J gave up 4 bases and V 0 bases, and 1 base lay outside the gene matches. This CDR3 has 14 residues. The germline V gene has CDR1 SGHRS and CDR2 YFSETQ. The CDR3 here is CASSLGQGGTEAFF. CDR3 sequence (DNA): TGCGCCAGCAGCTTGGGACAGGGGGGCACTGAAGCTTTCTTT.

This rearrangement joins TRBV7-6 to TRBJ1-1, with no clear D. CDR1 is SGHVS, CDR2 FNYEAQ, per germline. The CDR3 runs 14 residues. V was pared by 5 bases and J by 1 base, with 11 bases between. The CDR3 region has the DNA TGTGCCAGCAGCCCCATGGGCAGGAACACTGAAGCTTTCTTT. Its translation: CASSPMGRNTEAFF.

This clone was picked up one time. Other DNA sequences in the same sample also yield this CDR3. This chain connects TRBV9 to TRBJ2-7; D is possibly TRBD2 (6 bases). From germline, CDR1 is SGDLS and CDR2 YYNGEE. The CDR3 is 14 amino acids. The ends were cut back, 0 bases at V and 2 bases at J, with 9 bases in the middle. DNA for the CDR3: TGTGCCAGCAGCGTAGCCGGGGGTACCTACGAGCAGTACTTC. This translates into CASSVAGGTYEQYF. Drawing the rest from reference TRBV9 and TRBJ2-7, the complete variable domain is DSGVTQTPKHLITATGQRVTLRCSPRSGDLSVYWYQQSLDQGLQFLIQYYNGEERAKGNILERFSAQQFPDLHSELNLSSLELGDSALYFCASSVAGGTYEQYFGPGTRLTVT.

V is TRBV7-6 and J is TRBJ1-2; 9 bases line up with TRBD1. The CDR3 spans 15 residues. Germline CDR1 is SGHVS and CDR2 is FNYEAQ. Trimming took 5 bases from V and 4 from J; bases not matched to a gene: 8. DNA for the CDR3: TGTGCCAGCAGCCCACACAGGGGGCGCAGCTATGGCTACACCTTC. Its translation is CASSPHRGRSYGYTF.

Remarks on this clone: At the DNA level, this CDR3 is encoded by other sequences in the same sample as well. This sequence joins TRBV7-2 and TRBJ2-1, with D unclear. Germline V gives CDR1 SGHTA, CDR2 FQGNSA. The CDR3 extends over 15 amino acids. The V end lost 0 bases, the J end lost 0 bases, and 6 bases lay between the germline ends. CDR3 coding DNA: TGTGCCAGCAGCTTAGCGGGTTTCTCCTACAATGAGCAGTTCTTC. Translation: CASSLAGFSYNEQFF.

The chain has TRBV19 and TRBJ2-7, with 8 bases matching TRBD1. J lost 0 bases, V lost 2 bases, and 6 bases had no gene match. Germline values: CDR1 LNHDA, CDR2 SQIVND (reference sequence). The CDR3 extends over 16 amino acids. The CDR3 loop reads CASSIIAGGSSYEQYF. The CDR3 region has the DNA TGTGCCAGTAGTATAATAGCAGGGGGCTCCTCCTACGAGCAGTACTTC.

This sequence joins TRBV27 and TRBJ1-5; no clear D. Trimming left V 2 bases short and J 3 bases short, with 5 bases between. This CDR3 comprises 13 residues. Germline-derived CDR1 and CDR2 are MNHEY and SMNVEV (reference sequence). This CDR3 reads CASSLVLNQPQHF. In nucleotides, the CDR3 is TGTGCCAGCAGTTTAGTTCTCAATCAGCCCCAGCATTTT.

This rearrangement joins TRBV19 to TRBJ1-5; TRBD1 is a possible D gene (6 bases). V lost 6 bases to trimming and J lost 3 bases, with 9 bases between them. The CDR3 has 13 amino acids. The germline V gene has CDR1 LNHDA and CDR2 SQIVND (reference sequence). The CDR3 protein is CASRRQVNQPQHF. The DNA of the CDR3 is TGTGCCAGTAGGCGACAGGTCAATCAGCCCCAGCATTTT.

The V call is TRBV5-1, the J call TRBJ1-4; 8 positions match TRBD1. This CDR3 is 18 amino acids long. Germline assignment: CDR1 SGHRS and CDR2 YFSETQ. With V trimmed by 1 base and J by 6 bases, 14 bases remained unmatched. CDR3 sequence reads: CASSLFVLGTGGDEKLFF. CDR3 sequence (DNA): TGCGCCAGCAGCTTGTTCGTTTTAGGGACAGGAGGTGATGAAAAACTGTTTTTT.

The gene calls are TRBV5-1 and TRBJ2-5; D may be TRBD2 (6 bases). This CDR3 is built from 13 residues. The V gene lost 4 bases and the J gene lost 5 bases, with 12 bases spanning the gap. Germline V gene sequence: CDR1 SGHRS, CDR2 YFSETQ. The CDR3, as DNA: TGCGCCAGCAGCAAAGGGACTGGGGAGACCCAGTACTTC. Amino acids: CASSKGTGETQYF.

This chain's CDR3 is CASSFVDRVNVVHQPQHF. In nucleotides, the CDR3 is TGTGCCAGCAGTTTTGTGGACAGGGTGAACGTGGTCCATCAGCCCCAGCATTTT. This chain uses TRBV27 with TRBJ1-5, with 8 nucleotides matching TRBD1. This CDR3 has 18 amino acids. Germline CDR1 is MNHEY and CDR2 is SMNVEV (reference sequence). V dropped 3 bases and J dropped 5; count of bases not matched to a gene: 15.

This clone was observed a single time. The chain uses TRBV7-9 and TRBJ2-5, with 9 bases that match TRBD2. Germline CDR1 SEHNR, CDR2 FQNEAQ (reference sequence). With 4 bases clipped from V and 4 bases from J, the junction kept 10 bases outside the gene matches. The CDR3 consists of 16 residues. The CDR3 loop is CASSYPTSGRSETQYF. The CDR3 DNA is TGTGCCAGCAGCTACCCGACGAGCGGGAGGTCAGAGACCCAGTACTTC.

The chain couples TRBV9 to TRBJ2-7; D is possibly TRBD2 (6 bases). The germline gives CDR1 SGDLS, CDR2 YYNGEE. The CDR3 covers 14 residues. The V gene lost 4 bases and the J gene lost 3 bases, with 14 bases spanning the gap. The CDR3 sequence is CASSSQDGGYEQYF. Written as DNA, the CDR3 is TGTGCCAGCAGCTCCCAAGACGGGGGCTACGAGCAGTACTTC.

V usage is TRBV6-1 and J usage is TRBJ2-3, with TRBD2 matching over 8 bases. The CDR3 spans 12 residues. V shed 7 bases, J shed 7 bases, and the junction held 4 bases outside the gene matches. Looked up from germline, CDR1 is MNHNS and CDR2 is SASEGT. The CDR3 is CASTGGGNTQYF. Written as DNA, the CDR3 is TGTGCCAGCACAGGCGGGGGGAATACGCAGTATTTT.